The sequence of this T cell receptor beta chain was determined in a study of lymphopenia after photon versus proton radiotherapy. General observations from the study: Oligoclonal CD8+ Temra expansion after nadir drove photon patients' diversity drop. Relative stability marked proton patients; photon patients lost diversity and naive cells. Only patients who died were analyzed for survival; proton advantage is unproven. Post-nadir TCR diversity decline inversely tracked overall survival among those who died.

In germline, CDR1 is ENHRY, CDR2 SYGVKD. The CDR3 totals 16 residues. V lost 11 bases and J lost 0, with 19 bases in between. Details on this clone: Its target is unknown.

The protocol was immunoSEQ multiplex PCR, while the TCRdb copy is restricted to in-frame clones and leaves out a portion. The repertoire holds more than 15,000 clones, with around 90% as singletons. This receptor was taken from a man aged 55 to 70 with pancreatic cancer. The rearrangement links TRBV10-3 to TRBJ2-2; the D gene is possibly TRBD1 (6 bases). The starting material was peripheral blood, obtained from a patient treated with photon-based radiotherapy. The CDR3 sequence is CASRPTTGTNTGELFF. The CDR3 nucleotides are TGTGCCTCGAGACCCACGACAGGTACGAACACCGGGGAGCTGTTTTTT.